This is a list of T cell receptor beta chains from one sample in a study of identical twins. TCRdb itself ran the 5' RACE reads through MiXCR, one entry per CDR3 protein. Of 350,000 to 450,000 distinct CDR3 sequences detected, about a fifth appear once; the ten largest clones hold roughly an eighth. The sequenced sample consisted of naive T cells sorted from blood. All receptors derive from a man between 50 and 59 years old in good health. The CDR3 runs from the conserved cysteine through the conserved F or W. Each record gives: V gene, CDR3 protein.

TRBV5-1	CASSLARGGLKDTQYF
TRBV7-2	CASSPVIAGKLFF
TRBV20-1	CSARDLTSGANTGELFF
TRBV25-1	CASSEWAGEKLFF
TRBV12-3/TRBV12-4	CASSHHAGKNTGELFF
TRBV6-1	CASSVYPGRTYEQYF
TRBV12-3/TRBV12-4	CASSGFPGYTF
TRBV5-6	CASSPVTSGSYEQYF
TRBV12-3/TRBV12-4	CASRGASGSTDTQYF
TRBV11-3	CASSKGTQSEAFF
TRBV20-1	CSAREGTGGSGELFF
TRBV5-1	CASSLGLVGAYEQYF
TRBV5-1	CASSLAGGSGRTYEQYF
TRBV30	CAWRRPGDHGYTF
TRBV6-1	CASSGTRYNEQFF